This entry lists 14 T cell receptor beta chains sequenced from one sample in a study of T cells in Graves' hyperthyroidism and ophthalmopathy. There were TCR beta CDR3 regions amplified from RNA transcripts. Initially, a first-round RT-PCR of the TCR CDR3 employed the HTBI primer set. TCRdb fed the multiplex PCR reads into MiXCR, producing one record per CDR3 protein. This sample has about 620,000 distinct CDR3 sequences; 15% to 20% occur once, and the top ten carry 3.5% to 4%. The sample consisted of blood. The receptor source for this set is a young woman with Graves' hyperthyroidism.

This clonotype appeared many times. The chain recombines TRBV3-1 with TRBJ2-5; 9 nucleotides agree with TRBD2. Germline CDR1 LGHDT, CDR2 YNNKEL (reference sequence). This CDR3 contains 15 residues. After removal of 3 bases from V and 5 bases from J, the junction contained 7 bases not matched to a gene. The DNA of the CDR3 is TGTGCCAGCAGCCACGTAGCGGGAGAGGGCGAGACCCAGTACTTC. Its translation is CASSHVAGEGETQYF.

This clonotype was counted many times. The J gene is TRBJ1-1, the V gene TRBV10-3; 7 bases are a match to TRBD1. From germline, CDR1 is ENHRY and CDR2 SYGVKD. The CDR3 is 12 amino acids. V shed 9 bases and J 7 bases; nucleotides not matched to a gene: 8. CDR3 DNA sequence: TGTGCCATTTCCCGACAGGGAGGTGAAGCTTTCTTT. Translated: CAISRQGGEAFF.

This clonotype was counted many times. The chain joins TRBV10-3 to TRBJ2-7; 8 bases map to TRBD1. CDR1 is ENHRY and CDR2 is SYGVKD in the germline V gene. Trimming removed 6 bases from V and 3 bases from J; junction bases left unmatched: 13. The CDR3 extends over 16 amino acids. DNA for the CDR3: TGTGCCATCAGCCCGGGACAGGTAATCTTGGACTACGAGCAGTACTTC. It codes for CAISPGQVILDYEQYF.

This clonotype came up a few times. The gene calls are TRBV6-1 and TRBJ2-7; TRBD2 matches 8 bases. The CDR3 contains 18 residues. V lost 6 bases to trimming and J lost 7 bases; unmatched junction nucleotides: 23. Germline CDR1 and CDR2: MNHNS and SASEGT. As DNA, the CDR3 is TGTGCCAGCAGGGGTCGGTCTCCCCTTCCGGCGGGGGGTATTGAGCAGTACTTC. Amino acids: CASRGRSPLPAGGIEQYF.

The rearrangement uses TRBV11-2 and TRBJ2-7, with 9 bases identical to TRBD1. Per germline, CDR1 SGHAT and CDR2 FQNNGV. With V trimmed by 5 bases and J by 5 bases, 10 bases remained unmatched. The CDR3 extends over 15 amino acids. The CDR3 region is CASSRPGTGMHEQYF. For the CDR3, the DNA is TGTGCCAGCAGCCGCCCCGGGACAGGGATGCACGAGCAGTACTTC.

This clonotype was counted a few times. This chain joins TRBV7-3 and TRBJ1-1; 7 nucleotides align to TRBD1. The length of the CDR3 is 13 residues. V was pared by 0 bases and J by 5 bases, with 0 bases of the junction left unmatched. Per germline, CDR1 SGHTA and CDR2 FQGTGA. The CDR3 is CASSLTGQTEAFF. The CDR3 region has the DNA TGTGCCAGCAGCTTAACGGGACAGACTGAAGCTTTCTTT.

Ten or more counts support this clonotype. The rearrangement uses TRBV5-1 and TRBJ2-7, with 7 positions matching TRBD1. Germline CDR1 SGHRS, CDR2 YFSETQ. Trimming at V came to 4 bases and at J to 3 bases, leaving 7 bases not matched to a gene. This CDR3 region has 14 residues. The DNA for the CDR3 is TGCGCCAGCAGCCCCGGGACAGTAAACTACGAGCAGTACTTC. This gives the protein CASSPGTVNYEQYF.

This chain uses TRBV28 with TRBJ2-1; 10 nucleotides match TRBD1. The CDR3 covers 17 residues. Germline CDR1 reads MDHEN; CDR2 reads SYDVKM. V dropped 8 bases and J dropped 7; count of bases not matched to a gene: 17. CDR3 DNA: TGTGCCAGCCCTAAACTCCGCGGGGGACAGGGGTATAATGAGCAGTTCTTC. It encodes CASPKLRGGQGYNEQFF.

This clonotype came up a few times. The chain has TRBV25-1 and TRBJ2-1, with TRBD2 matching over 14 bases. Unmatched junction bases numbered 11, after V lost 4 bases and J lost 15 bases. The CDR3 sequence is 15 residues long. Germline V gene data show CDR1 as MGHDK and CDR2 as SYGVNS. For the CDR3, the DNA is TGTGCCAGCAGTGCGCCGGGACTAGCGGGAGAGGTTCGGTTCTTC. Translation gives CASSAPGLAGEVRFF.

This clonotype was recorded many times. The rearrangement joins TRBV28 to TRBJ2-1, with D perhaps matching TRBD2 (6 bases). There are 14 residues in the CDR3. In germline, CDR1 is MDHEN, CDR2 SYDVKM. Between the trimmed V and J ends, which lost 7 bases and 9 bases, there was a span of 19 bases. Here the CDR3 reads CASTGGTTGVEQFF. The CDR3 DNA sequence: TGTGCCAGCACGGGCGGGACGACCGGCGTTGAGCAGTTCTTC.

This clonotype was counted between two and nine times. V is TRBV6-1 and J is TRBJ2-1; D is uncertain. The V gene's germline CDR1 is MNHNS and CDR2 SASEGT. V lost 2 bases, J lost 5 bases, and 7 bases lay in between. This CDR3 comprises 13 residues. The CDR3 loop reads CASSEPPHNEQFF. The CDR3 nucleotides read TGTGCCAGCAGTGAACCGCCCCACAATGAGCAGTTCTTC.

This clonotype has at least ten counts. The chain links TRBV24-1 to TRBJ2-1, with D tentatively TRBD2 (5 bases). CDR1 and CDR2 (germline): KGHDR, SFDVKD. CDR3 length: 16 residues. V gave up 4 bases and J gave up 3 bases, with 15 bases separating them. The DNA of the CDR3 is TGTGCCACCAGTGAGGCCGGGGAGATGGGCTACAATGAGCAGTTCTTC. It translates to CATSEAGEMGYNEQFF.

The J gene is TRBJ2-2, the V gene TRBV4-2; 8 bases align to TRBD2. V trimming: 0 bases; J trimming: 5 bases; junction bases outside the gene matches: 14. Germline loops: CDR1 LGHNA, CDR2 YNFKEQ. The CDR3 totals 19 residues. The CDR3 sequence: CASSQEGPSGSSSTGELFF. CDR3 bases: TGTGCCAGCAGCCAAGAGGGTCCAAGCGGGAGTTCGAGTACCGGGGAGCTGTTTTTT.

This clonotype has ten or more counts. V gene TRBV6-1 combines with J gene TRBJ2-7; D gene ambiguous. CDR1 and CDR2 from the germline V gene are MNHNS and SASEGT. CDR3 length equals 15 residues. V was shortened by 3 bases and J by 1 base, with 13 bases between the two germline ends. The CDR3: CASSDGQRVSYEQYF. As DNA, the CDR3 is TGTGCCAGCAGTGATGGGCAGCGTGTTTCCTACGAGCAGTACTTC.